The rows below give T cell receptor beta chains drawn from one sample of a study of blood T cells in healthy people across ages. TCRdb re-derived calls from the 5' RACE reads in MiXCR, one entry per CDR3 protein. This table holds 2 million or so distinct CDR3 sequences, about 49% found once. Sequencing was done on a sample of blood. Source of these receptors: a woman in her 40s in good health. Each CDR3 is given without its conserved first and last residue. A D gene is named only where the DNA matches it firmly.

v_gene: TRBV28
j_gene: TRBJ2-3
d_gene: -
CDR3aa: ASTRGPAASDTQY

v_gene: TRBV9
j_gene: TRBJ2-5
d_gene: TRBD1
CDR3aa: ASSVALTGVDETQY

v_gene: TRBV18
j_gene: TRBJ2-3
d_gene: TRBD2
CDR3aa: ASSPRPGGSTDTQY

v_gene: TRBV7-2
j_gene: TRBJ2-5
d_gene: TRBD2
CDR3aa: ASSLEIAGGRETQY

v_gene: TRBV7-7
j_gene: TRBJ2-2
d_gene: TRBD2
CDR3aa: ACGSGNGGELF

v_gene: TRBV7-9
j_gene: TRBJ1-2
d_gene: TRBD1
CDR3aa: ASSLVGGATYGYT

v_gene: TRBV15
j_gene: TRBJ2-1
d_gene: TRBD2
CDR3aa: ATSRDQALAGAYNEQF

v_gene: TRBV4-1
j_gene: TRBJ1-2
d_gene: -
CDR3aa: ASSQVGNGYT

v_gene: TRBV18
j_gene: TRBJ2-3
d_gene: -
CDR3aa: ASSPQQDTQY

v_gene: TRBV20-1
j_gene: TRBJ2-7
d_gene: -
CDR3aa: SATAATNSYEQY

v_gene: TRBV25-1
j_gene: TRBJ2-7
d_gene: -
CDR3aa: ARMGQGPPEQY

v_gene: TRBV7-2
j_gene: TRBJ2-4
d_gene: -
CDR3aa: ASSLGPGPINNEQY

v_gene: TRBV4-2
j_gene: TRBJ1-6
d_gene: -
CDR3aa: ASSQDWGENSPLH

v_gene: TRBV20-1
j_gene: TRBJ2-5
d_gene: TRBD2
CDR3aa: SATLTSGGILETQY

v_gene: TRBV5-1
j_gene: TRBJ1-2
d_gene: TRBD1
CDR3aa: ASSWDRAGYGYT

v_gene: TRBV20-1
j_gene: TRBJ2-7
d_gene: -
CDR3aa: SARDLLGGAPYEQY

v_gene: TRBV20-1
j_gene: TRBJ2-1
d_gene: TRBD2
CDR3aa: SARRPGGSYNEQF

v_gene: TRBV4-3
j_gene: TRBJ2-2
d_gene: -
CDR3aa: ASSQDGGPNTGELF

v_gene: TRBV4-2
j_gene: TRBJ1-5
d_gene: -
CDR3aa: ASSQVQSGYQPQH

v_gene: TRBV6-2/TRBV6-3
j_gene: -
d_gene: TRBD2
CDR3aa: ASKTSGGAETQY

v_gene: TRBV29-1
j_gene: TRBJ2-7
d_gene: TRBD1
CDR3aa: SVVHDRGRSYEQY

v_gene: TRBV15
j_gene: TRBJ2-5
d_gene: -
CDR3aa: ATSRDRQGSETQY

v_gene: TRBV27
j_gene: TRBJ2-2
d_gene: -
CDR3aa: ASSKGAGELF

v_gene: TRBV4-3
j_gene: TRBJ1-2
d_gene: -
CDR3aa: ASSPRTEGGYGYT

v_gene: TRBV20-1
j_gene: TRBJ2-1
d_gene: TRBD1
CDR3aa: SARKGARGNEQF

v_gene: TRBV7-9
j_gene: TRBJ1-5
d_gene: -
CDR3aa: ASSFTGTRDSSNQPQH

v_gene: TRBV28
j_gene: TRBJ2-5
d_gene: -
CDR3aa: ASSFPLGGMETQY

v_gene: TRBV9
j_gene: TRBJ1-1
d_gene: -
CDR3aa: ASSAEENRNTEAF

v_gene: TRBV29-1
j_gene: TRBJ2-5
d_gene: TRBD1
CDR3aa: SANRGLETPY

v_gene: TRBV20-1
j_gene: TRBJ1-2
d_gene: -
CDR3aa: SASPQGFYGYT